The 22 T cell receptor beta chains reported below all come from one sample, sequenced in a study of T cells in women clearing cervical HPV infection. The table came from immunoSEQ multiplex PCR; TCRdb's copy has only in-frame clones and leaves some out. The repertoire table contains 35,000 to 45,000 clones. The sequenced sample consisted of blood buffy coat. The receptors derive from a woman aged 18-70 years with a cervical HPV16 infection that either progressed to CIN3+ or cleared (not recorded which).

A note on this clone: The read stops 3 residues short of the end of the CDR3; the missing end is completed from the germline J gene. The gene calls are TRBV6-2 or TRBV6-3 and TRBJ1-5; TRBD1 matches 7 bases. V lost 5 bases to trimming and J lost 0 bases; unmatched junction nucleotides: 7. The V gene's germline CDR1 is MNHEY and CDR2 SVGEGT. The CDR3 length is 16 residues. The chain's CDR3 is CASSPLTGSSNQPQHF. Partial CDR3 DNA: TGTGCCAGCAGTCCCCTGACAGGGAGTAGCAATCAGCCC.

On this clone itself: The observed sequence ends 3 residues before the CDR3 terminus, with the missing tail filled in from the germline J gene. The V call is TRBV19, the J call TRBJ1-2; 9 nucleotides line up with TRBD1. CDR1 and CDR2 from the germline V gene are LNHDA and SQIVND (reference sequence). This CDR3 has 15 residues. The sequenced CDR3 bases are TGTGCCAGTAGTTTGGGACAGGGTTCTTACAATGAC. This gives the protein CASSLGQGSYND. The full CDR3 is CASSLGQGSYNDYTF.

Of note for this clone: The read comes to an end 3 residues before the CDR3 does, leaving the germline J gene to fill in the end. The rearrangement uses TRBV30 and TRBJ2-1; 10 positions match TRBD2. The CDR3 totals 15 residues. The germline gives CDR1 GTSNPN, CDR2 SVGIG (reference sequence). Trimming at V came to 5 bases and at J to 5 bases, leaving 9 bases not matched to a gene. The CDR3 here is CAWQGGLAANNEQFF. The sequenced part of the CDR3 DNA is TGTGCCTGGCAAGGAGGACTAGCGGCCAACAATGAG.

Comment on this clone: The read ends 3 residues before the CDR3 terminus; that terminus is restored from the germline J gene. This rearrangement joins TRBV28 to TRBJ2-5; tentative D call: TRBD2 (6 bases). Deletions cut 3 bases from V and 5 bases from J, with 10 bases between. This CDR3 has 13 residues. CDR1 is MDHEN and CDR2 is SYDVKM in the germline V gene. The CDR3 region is CASSLGGGETQYF. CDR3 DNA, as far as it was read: TGTGCCAGCAGTTTGGGTGGAGGGGAGACC.

The DNA read from the CDR3 is TGCGCCAGCAGCGTTATGCCCACTTCCCTCGAG. Translated, it gives CASSVMPTSLE. The whole CDR3 is CASSVMPTSLEQYF. V gene TRBV5-1 combines with J gene TRBJ2-7; D gene uncertain. The read stops 3 residues short of the end of the CDR3; the missing end is completed from the germline J gene. Germline-derived CDR1 and CDR2 are SGHRS and YFSETQ. Trimming took off 4 bases at V and 6 bases at J, with 17 bases between the two ends. The CDR3 extends over 14 amino acids.

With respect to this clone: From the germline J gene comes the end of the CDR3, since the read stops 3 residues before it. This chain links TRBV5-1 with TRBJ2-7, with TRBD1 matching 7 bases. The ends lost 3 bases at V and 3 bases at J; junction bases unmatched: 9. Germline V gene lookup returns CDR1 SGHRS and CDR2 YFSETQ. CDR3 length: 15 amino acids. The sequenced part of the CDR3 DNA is TGCGCCAGCAGCTGGGGACAGCCAGGTCACTACGAG. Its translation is CASSWGQPGHYE. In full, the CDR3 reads CASSWGQPGHYEQYF.

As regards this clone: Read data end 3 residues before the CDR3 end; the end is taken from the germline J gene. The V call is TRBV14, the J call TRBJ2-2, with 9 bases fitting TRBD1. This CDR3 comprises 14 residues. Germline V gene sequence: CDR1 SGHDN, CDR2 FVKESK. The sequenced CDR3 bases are TGTGCCAGCAGCCCGAGGACAGGGGCTGAAAAG. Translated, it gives CASSPRTGAEK. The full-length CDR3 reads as CASSPRTGAEKLFF.

CDR3 protein: CASSFRGSLTDTQYF. The part of the CDR3 DNA that was read is TGCGCCAGCAGCTTTCGCGGTTCACTCACAGATACG. The V gene is TRBV5-1, the J gene TRBJ2-3; the D is unclear. Read coverage stops 3 residues before the CDR3 terminus; the germline J gene supplies the remainder. CDR3 length: 15 amino acids. Germline V gene lookup returns CDR1 SGHRS and CDR2 YFSETQ. Deletions cut 2 bases from V and 2 bases from J, with 12 bases between.

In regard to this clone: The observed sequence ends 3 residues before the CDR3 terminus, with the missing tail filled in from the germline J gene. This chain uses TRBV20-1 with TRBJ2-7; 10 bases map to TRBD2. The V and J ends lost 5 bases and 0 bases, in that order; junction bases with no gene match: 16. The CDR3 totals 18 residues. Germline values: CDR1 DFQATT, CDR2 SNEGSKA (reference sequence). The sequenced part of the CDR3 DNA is TGCAGTGCTTTCCAGAGCGGGAGGGGAAAACTAAACTCCTACGAG. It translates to CSAFQSGRGKLNSYE. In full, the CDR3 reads CSAFQSGRGKLNSYEQYF.

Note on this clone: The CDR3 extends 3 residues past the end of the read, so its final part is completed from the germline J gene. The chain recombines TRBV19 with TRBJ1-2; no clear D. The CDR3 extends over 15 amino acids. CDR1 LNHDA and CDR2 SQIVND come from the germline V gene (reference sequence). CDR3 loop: CASSILAGDTDTYTF. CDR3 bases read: TGTGCCAGTAGTATACTGGCGGGAGACACAGATACC.

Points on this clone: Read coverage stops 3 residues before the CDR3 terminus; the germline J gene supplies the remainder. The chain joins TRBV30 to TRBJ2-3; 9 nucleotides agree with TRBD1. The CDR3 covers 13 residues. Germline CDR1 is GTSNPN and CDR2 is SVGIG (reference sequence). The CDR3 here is CAWDTGGGQPQYF. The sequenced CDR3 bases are TGTGCCTGGGATACAGGGGGCGGTCAGCCG.

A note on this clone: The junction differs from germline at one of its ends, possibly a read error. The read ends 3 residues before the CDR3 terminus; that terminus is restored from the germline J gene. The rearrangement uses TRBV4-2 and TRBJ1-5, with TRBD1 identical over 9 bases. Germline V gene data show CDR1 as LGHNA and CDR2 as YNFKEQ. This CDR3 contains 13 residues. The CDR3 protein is CASSQDRGQPQHF. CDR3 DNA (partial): TGCGCCAGCAGCCAAGACAGGGGGCAGCCC.

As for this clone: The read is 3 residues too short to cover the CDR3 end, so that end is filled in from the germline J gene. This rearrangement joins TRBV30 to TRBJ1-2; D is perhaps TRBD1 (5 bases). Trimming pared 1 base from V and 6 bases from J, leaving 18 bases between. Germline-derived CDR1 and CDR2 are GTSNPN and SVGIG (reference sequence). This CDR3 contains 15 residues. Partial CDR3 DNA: TGTGCCTGGAGTGGGTTGGGGGACTTATGGGATGGC. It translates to CAWSGLGDLWDG. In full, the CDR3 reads CAWSGLGDLWDGYTF.

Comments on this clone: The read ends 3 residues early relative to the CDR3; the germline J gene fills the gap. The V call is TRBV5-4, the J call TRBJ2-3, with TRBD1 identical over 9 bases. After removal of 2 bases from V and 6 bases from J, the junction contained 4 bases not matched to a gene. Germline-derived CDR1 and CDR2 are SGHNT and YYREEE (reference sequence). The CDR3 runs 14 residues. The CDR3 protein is CASSLQGAEDTQYF. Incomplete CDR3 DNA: TGTGCCAGCAGCTTACAGGGGGCTGAGGATACG.

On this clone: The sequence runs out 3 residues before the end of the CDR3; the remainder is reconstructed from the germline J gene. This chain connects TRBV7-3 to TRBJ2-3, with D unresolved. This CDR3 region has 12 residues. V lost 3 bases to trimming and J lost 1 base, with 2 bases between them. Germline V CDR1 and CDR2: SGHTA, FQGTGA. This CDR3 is CASSFGTDTQYF. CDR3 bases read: TGTGCCAGCAGCTTCGGCACAGATACG.

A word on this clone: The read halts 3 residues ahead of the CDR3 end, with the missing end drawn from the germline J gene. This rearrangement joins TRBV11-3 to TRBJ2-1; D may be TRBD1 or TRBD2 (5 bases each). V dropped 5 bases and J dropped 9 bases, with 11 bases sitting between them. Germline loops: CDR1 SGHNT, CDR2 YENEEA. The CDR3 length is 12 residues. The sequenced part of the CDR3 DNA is TGTGCCAGCAGCGAGGGGATGGGTGAG. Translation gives CASSEGMGE. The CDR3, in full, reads CASSEGMGEQFF. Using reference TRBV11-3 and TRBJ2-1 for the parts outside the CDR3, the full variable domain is EAGVVQSPRYKIIEKKQPVAFWCNPISGHNTLYWYLQNLGQGPELLIRYENEEAVDDSQLPKDRFSAERLKGVDSTLKIQPAELGDSAVYLCASSEGMGEQFFGPGTRLTVL.

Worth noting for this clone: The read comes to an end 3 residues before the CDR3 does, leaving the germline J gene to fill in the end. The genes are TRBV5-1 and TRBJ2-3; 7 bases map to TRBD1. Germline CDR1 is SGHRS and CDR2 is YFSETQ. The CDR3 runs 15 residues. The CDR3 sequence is CASSSPYTGAQTQYF. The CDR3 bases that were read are TGCGCCAGCAGCTCCCCATATACAGGGGCCCAGACG.

This CDR3 reads CASSMGGAGQAEGYTF. CDR3 bases read: TGTGCCAGTAGTATGGGGGGGGCAGGACAAGCAGAAGGC. The rearrangement links TRBV19 to TRBJ1-2; maybe TRBD1 (6 bases). The read terminates 3 residues ahead of where the CDR3 ends, so the germline J gene completes it. The CDR3 covers 16 residues. Germline values: CDR1 LNHDA, CDR2 SQIVND (reference sequence). The full variable domain, with the rest looked up from reference TRBV19 and TRBJ1-2, is DGGITQSPKYLFRKEGQNVTLSCEQNLNHDAMYWYRQDPGQGLRLIYYSQIVNDFQKGDIAEGYSVSREKKESFPLTVTSAQKNPTAFYLCASSMGGAGQAEGYTFGSGTRLTVV.

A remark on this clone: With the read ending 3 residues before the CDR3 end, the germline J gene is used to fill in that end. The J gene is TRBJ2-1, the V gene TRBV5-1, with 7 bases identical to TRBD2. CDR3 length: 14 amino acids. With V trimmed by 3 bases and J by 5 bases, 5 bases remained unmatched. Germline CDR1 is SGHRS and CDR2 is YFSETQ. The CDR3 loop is CASSYLLADNEQFF. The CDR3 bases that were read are TGCGCCAGCAGCTATCTTCTAGCGGACAATGAG. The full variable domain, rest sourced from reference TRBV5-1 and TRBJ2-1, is KAGVTQTPRYLIKTRGQQVTLSCSPISGHRSVSWYQQTPGQGLQFLFEYFSETQRNKGNFPGRFSGRQFSNSRSEMNVSTLELGDSALYLCASSYLLADNEQFFGPGTRLTVL.

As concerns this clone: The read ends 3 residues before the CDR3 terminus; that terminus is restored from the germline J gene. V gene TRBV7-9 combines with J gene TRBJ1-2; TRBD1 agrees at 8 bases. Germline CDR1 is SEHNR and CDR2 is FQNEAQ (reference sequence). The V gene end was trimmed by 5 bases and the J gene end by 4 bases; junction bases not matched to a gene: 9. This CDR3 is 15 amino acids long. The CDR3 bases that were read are TGTGCCAGCAGCCCTTCGGACAGGGCCTCCTATGGC. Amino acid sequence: CASSPSDRASYG. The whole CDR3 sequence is CASSPSDRASYGYTF.

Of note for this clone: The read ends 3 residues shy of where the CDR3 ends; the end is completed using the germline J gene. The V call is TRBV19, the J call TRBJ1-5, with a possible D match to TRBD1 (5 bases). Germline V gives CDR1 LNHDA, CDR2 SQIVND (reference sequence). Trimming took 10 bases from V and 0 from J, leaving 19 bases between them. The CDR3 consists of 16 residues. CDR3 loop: CANAGGDGNSNQPQHF. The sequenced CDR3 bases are TGTGCCAATGCCGGGGGGGACGGGAATAGCAATCAGCCC. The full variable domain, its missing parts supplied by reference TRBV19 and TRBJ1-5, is DGGITQSPKYLFRKEGQNVTLSCEQNLNHDAMYWYRQDPGQGLRLIYYSQIVNDFQKGDIAEGYSVSREKKESFPLTVTSAQKNPTAFYLCANAGGDGNSNQPQHFGDGTRLSIL.

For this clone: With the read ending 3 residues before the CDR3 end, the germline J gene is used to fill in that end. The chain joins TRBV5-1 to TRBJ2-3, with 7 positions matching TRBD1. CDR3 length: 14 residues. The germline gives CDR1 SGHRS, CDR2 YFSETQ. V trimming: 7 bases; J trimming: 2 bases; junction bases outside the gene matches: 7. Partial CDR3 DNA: TGCGCCAGCCCAACCAGGGGGTACACAGATACG. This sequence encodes CASPTRGYTDT. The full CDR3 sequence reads CASPTRGYTDTQYF.